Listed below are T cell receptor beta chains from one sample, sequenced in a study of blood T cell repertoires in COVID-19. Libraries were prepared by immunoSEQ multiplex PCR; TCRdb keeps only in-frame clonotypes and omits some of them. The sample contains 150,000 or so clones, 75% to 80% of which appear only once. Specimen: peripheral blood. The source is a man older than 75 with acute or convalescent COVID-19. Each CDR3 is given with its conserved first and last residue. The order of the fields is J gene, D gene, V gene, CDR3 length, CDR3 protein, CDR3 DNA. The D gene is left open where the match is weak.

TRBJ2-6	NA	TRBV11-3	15	CASSSQGVGANVLTF	TGTGCCAGCAGTTCCCAAGGGGTAGGGGCCAACGTCCTGACTTTC
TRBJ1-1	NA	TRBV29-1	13	CSVTATGNTEAFF	TGCAGCGTGACGGCAACAGGGAACACTGAAGCTTTCTTT
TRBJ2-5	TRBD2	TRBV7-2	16	CASSLAGLAGLETQYF	TGTGCCAGCAGCTTGGCCGGACTAGCGGGGTTAGAGACCCAGTACTTC
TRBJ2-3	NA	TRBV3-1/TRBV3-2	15	CASSQGGGSTDTQYF	TGTGCCAGCAGCCAAGGAGGAGGCAGCACAGATACGCAGTATTTT
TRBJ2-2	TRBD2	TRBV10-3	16	CAISEVAGGSTGELFF	TGTGCCATCAGTGAGGTAGCGGGGGGATCAACCGGGGAGCTGTTTTTT
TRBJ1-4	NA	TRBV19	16	CASTHRPGVYNEKLFF	TGTGCCAGTACCCACCGACCGGGGGTGTATAATGAAAAACTGTTTTTT
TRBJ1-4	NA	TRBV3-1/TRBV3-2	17	CASSQVRPFRTNEKLFF	TGTGCCAGCAGCCAAGTTCGGCCTTTCAGGACTAATGAAAAACTGTTTTTT
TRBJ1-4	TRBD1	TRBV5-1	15	CASRTLQGAGEKLFF	TGCGCCAGCAGAACCTTACAGGGGGCAGGCGAAAAACTGTTTTTT
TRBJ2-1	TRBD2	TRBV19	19	CASSMVLPLGGKVYNEQFF	TGTGCCAGTAGTATGGTCCTCCCCTTGGGGGGGAAGGTCTACAATGAGCAGTTCTTC
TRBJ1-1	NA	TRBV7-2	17	CASSLFSKGGSGAGAFF	TGTGCCAGCAGCTTATTTTCAAAGGGGGGCAGCGGGGCTGGAGCTTTCTTT
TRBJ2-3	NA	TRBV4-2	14	CASSQDRVPDTQYF	TGTGCCAGCAGCCAAGACAGGGTCCCAGATACGCAGTATTTT
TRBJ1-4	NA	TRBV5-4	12	CASSLQDKKLFF	TGTGCCAGCAGCCTTCAGGATAAAAAACTGTTTTTT
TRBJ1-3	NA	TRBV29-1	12	CSGQDTGNTIYF	TGCAGCGGACAGGACACTGGAAACACCATATATTTT
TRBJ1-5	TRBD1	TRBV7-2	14	CASSYGQGDQPQHF	TGTGCCAGCAGCTATGGACAGGGGGATCAGCCCCAGCATTTT
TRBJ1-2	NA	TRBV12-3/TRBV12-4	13	CASSLETAGGYTF	TGTGCCAGCAGTTTAGAGACAGCAGGTGGCTACACCTTC
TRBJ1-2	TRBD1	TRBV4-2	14	CASSRDRGQGGYTF	TGTGCCAGCAGCCGGGACAGGGGGCAGGGTGGCTACACCTTC